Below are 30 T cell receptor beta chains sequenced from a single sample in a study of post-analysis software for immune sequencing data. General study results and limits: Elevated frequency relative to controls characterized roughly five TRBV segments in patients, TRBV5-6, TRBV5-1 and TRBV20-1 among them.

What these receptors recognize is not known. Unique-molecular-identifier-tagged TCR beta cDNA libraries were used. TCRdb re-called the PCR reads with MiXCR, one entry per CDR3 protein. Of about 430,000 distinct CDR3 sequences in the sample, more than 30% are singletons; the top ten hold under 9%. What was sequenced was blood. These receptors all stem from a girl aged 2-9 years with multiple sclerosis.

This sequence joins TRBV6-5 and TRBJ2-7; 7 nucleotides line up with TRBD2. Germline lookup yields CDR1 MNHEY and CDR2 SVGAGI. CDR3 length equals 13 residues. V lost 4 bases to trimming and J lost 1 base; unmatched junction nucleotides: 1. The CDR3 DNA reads TGTGCCAGCAGTTGGACTAGATCCTACGAGCAGTACTTC. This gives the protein CASSWTRSYEQYF.

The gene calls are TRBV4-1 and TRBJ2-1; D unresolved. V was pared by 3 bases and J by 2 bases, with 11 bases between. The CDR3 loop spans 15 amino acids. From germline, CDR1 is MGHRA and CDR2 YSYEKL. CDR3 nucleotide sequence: TGCGCCAGCAGCCACCGAGGTGGGGCCTACAATGAGCAGTTCTTC. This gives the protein CASSHRGGAYNEQFF.

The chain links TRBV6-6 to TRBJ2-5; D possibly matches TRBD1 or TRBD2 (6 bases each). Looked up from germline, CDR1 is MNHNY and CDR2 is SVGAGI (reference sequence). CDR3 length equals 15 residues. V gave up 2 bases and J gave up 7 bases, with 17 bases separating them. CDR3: CASSYTGQPGGTQYF. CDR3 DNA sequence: TGTGCCAGCAGTTACACCGGACAGCCCGGGGGGACCCAGTACTTC.

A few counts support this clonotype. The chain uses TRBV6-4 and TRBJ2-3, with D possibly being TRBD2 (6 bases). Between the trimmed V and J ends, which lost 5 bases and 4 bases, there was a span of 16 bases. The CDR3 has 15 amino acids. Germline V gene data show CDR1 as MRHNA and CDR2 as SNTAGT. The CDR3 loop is CASSPGTGTADTQYF. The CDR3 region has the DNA TGTGCCAGCAGTCCTGGGACTGGGACGGCAGATACGCAGTATTTT.

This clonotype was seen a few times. CDR3 sequence reads: CASSSPDRTNEKLFF. CDR3 in DNA: TGTGCCAGCAGCTCCCCGGACAGGACTAATGAAAAACTGTTTTTT. The J gene is TRBJ1-4, the V gene TRBV13, with TRBD1 identical over 7 bases. Germline V gives CDR1 PRHDT, CDR2 FYEKMQ (reference sequence). V shed 4 bases and J 2 bases; nucleotides not matched to a gene: 4. The CDR3 has 15 residues.

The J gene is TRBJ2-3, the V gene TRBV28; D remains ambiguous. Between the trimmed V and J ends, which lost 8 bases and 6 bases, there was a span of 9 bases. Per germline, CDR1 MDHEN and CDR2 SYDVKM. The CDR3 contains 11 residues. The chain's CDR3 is CASQRYDTQYF. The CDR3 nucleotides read TGTGCCAGCCAACGCTACGATACGCAGTATTTT. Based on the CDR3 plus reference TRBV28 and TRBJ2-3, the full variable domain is DVKVTQSSRYLVKRTGEKVFLECVQDMDHENMFWYRQDPGLGLRLIYFSYDVKMKEKGDIPEGYSVSREKKERFSLILESASTNQTSMYLCASQRYDTQYFGPGTRLTVL.

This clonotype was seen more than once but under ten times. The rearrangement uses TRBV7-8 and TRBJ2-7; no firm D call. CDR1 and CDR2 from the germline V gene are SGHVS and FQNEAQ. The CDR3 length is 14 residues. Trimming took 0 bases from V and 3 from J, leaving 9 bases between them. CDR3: CASSLAIGDYEQYF. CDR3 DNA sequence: TGTGCCAGCAGCTTAGCAATAGGAGACTACGAGCAGTACTTC.

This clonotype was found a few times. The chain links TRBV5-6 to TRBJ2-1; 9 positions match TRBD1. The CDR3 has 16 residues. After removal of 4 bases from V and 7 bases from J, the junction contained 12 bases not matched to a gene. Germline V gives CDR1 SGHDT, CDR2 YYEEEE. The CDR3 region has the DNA TGTGCCAGCAGCACCTGGGACAGGGTGGGTCGGAATGAGCAGTTCTTC. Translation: CASSTWDRVGRNEQFF.

In nucleotides, the CDR3 is TGTGCCAGCAACTACCTTGGAATGCAAGAGACCCAGTACTTC. This translates into CASNYLGMQETQYF. This rearrangement joins TRBV28 to TRBJ2-5, with D unclear. The CDR3 consists of 14 residues. V lost 7 bases, J lost 2 bases, and 14 bases lay in between. In germline, CDR1 is MDHEN, CDR2 SYDVKM.

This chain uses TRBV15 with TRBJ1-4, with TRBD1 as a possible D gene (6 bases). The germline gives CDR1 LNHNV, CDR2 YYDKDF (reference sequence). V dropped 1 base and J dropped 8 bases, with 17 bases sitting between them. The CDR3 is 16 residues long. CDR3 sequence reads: CATSRAPGRGGEKLFF. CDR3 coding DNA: TGTGCCACCAGCAGAGCCCCGGGGAGGGGGGGCGAAAAACTGTTTTTT. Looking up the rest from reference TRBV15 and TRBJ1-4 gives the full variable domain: DAMVIQNPRYQVTQFGKPVTLSCSQTLNHNVMYWYQQKSSQAPKLLFHYYDKDFNNEADTPDNFQSRRPNTSFCFLDIRSPGLGDTAMYLCATSRAPGRGGEKLFFGSGTQLSVL.

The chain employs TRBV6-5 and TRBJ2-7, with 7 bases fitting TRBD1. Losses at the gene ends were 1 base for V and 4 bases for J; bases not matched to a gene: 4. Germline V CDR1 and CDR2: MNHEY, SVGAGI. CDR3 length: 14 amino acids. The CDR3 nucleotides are TGTGCCAGCAGTTACTGGACAGGCCCTTACGAGCAGTACTTC. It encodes CASSYWTGPYEQYF.

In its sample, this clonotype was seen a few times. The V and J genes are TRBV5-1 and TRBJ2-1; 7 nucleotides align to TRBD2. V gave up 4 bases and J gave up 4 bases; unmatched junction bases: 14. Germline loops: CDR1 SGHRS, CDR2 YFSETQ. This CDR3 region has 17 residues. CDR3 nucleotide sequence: TGCGCCAGCAGCCCGGTAGCGCTCGGGACTATGTACAATGAGCAGTTCTTC. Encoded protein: CASSPVALGTMYNEQFF. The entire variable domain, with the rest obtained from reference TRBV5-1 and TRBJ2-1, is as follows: KAGVTQTPRYLIKTRGQQVTLSCSPISGHRSVSWYQQTPGQGLQFLFEYFSETQRNKGNFPGRFSGRQFSNSRSEMNVSTLELGDSALYLCASSPVALGTMYNEQFFGPGTRLTVL.

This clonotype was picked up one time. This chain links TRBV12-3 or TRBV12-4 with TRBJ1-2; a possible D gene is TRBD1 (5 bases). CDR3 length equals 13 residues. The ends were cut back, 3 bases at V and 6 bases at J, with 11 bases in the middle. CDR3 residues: CASSLQGWDGYTF. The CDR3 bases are TGTGCCAGCAGTTTGCAGGGATGGGATGGCTACACCTTC.

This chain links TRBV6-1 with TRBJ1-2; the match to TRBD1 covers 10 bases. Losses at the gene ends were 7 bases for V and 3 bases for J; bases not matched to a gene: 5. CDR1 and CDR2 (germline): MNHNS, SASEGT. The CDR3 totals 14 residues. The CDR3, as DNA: TGTGCCAGCACCCGGGACAGGGGCTACTATGGCTACACCTTC. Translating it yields CASTRDRGYYGYTF.

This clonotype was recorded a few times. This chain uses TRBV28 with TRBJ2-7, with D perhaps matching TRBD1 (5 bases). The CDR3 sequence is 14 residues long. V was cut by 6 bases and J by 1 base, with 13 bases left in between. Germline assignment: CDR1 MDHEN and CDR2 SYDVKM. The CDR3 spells CASRGKAGSYEQYF. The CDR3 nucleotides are TGTGCCAGCAGAGGCAAGGCAGGGTCCTACGAGCAGTACTTC. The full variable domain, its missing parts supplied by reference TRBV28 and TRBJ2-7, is DVKVTQSSRYLVKRTGEKVFLECVQDMDHENMFWYRQDPGLGLRLIYFSYDVKMKEKGDIPEGYSVSREKKERFSLILESASTNQTSMYLCASRGKAGSYEQYFGPGTRLTVT.

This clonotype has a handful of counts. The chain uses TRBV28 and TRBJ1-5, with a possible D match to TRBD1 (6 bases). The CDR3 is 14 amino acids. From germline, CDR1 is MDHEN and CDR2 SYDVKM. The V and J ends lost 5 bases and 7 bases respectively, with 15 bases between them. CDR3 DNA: TGTGCCAGCAGTCTAGGACAGTCCAGACAGCCCCAGCATTTT. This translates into CASSLGQSRQPQHF.

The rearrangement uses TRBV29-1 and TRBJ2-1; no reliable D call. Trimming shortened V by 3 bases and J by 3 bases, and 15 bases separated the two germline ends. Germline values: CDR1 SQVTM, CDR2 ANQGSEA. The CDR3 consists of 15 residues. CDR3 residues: CSVEVASAYYNEQFF. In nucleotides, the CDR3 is TGCAGCGTTGAGGTGGCGTCGGCCTACTACAATGAGCAGTTCTTC.

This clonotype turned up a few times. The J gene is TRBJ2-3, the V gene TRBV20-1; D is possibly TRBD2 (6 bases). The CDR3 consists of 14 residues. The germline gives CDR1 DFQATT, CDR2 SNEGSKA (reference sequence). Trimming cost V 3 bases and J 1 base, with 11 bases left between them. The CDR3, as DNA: TGCAGTGCTAGGACTAGTTGGGGCACAGATACGCAGTATTTT. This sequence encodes CSARTSWGTDTQYF.

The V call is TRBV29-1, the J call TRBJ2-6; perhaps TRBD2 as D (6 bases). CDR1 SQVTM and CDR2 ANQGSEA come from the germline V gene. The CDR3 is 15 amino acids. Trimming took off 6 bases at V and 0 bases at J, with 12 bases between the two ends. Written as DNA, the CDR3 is TGCAGCGTCGGGGGACTTACCTCTGGGGCCAACGTCCTGACTTTC. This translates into CSVGGLTSGANVLTF.

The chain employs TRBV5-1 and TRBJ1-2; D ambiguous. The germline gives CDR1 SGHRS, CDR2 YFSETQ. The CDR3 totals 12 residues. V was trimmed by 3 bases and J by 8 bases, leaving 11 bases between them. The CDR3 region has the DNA TGCGCCAGCAGCTGGGTGTCTGAAGGCTACACCTTC. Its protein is CASSWVSEGYTF.

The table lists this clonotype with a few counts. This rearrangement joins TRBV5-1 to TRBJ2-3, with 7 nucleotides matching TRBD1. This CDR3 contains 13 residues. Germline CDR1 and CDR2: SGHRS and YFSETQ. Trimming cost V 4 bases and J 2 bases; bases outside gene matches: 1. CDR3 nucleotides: TGCGCCAGCAGCCAGGGGGACACAGATACGCAGTATTTT. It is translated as CASSQGDTDTQYF.

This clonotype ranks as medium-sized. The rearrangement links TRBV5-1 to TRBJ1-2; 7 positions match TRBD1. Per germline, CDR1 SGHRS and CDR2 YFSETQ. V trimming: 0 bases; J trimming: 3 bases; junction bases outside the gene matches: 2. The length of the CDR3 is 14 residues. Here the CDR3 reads CASSLADRDYGYTF. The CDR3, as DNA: TGCGCCAGCAGCTTGGCCGACAGGGACTATGGCTACACCTTC.

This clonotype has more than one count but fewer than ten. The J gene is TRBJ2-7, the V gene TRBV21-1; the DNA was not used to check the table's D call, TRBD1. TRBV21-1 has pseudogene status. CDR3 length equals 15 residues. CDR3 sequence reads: CASSQGQGLSYEQYF. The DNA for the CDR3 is TGTGCCAGCAGCCAAGGACAGGGCCTCTCCTACGAGCAGTACTTC.

The CDR3 region is CASSGPGQITDTQYF. Here the CDR3 DNA reads TGCGCCAGCAGCGGACCGGGACAGATCACAGATACGCAGTATTTT. The rearrangement links TRBV5-1 to TRBJ2-3; 7 nucleotides match TRBD1. The CDR3 consists of 15 residues. Germline V CDR1 and CDR2: SGHRS, YFSETQ. V lost 4 bases, J lost 2 bases, and 7 bases stayed unmatched.

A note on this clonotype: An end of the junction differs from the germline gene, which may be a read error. The CDR3 reads CATSRVKRQEAQYF. CDR3 nucleotide sequence: TGTGCCACCAGCAGAGTAAAGCGACAAGAGGCCCAGTACTTC. The chain carries TRBV15 and TRBJ2-5, with D uncertain. Germline V gives CDR1 LNHNV, CDR2 YYDKDF (reference sequence). This CDR3 region has 14 residues.

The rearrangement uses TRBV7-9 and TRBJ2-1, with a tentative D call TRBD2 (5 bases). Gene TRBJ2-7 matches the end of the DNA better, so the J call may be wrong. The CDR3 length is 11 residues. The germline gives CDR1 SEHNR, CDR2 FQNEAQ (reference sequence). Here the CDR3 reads CASSFGNEQYF. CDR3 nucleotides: TGTGCCAGCAGCTTCGGGAACGAGCAGTACTTC.

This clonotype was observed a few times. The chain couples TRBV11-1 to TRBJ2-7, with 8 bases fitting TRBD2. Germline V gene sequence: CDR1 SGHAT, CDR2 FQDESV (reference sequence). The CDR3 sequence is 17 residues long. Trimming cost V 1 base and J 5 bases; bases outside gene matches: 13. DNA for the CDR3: TGTGCCAGCAGCTTAGGCAGTCATACGGGAGGGCTCGACGAGCAGTACTTC. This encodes CASSLGSHTGGLDEQYF.

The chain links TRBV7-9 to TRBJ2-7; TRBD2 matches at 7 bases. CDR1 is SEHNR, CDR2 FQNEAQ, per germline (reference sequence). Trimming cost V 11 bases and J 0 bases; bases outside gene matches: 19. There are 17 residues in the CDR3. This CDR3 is CASAPRGEGGHSYEQYF. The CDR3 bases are TGTGCCTCAGCCCCCCGGGGGGAGGGAGGCCACTCCTACGAGCAGTACTTC.

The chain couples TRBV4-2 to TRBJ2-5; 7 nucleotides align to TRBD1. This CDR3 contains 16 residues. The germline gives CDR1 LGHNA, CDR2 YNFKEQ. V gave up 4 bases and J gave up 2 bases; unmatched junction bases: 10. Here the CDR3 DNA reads TGTGCCAGCAGCCCCTCGCAGGGACAGACGCAAGAGACCCAGTACTTC. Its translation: CASSPSQGQTQETQYF.

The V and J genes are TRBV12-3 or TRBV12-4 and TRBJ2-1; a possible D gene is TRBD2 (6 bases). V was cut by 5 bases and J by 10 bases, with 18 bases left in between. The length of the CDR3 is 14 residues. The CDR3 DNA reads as TGTGCCAGCAGTCCACCGAGACTAGTAATGGAGCAGTTCTTC. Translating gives CASSPPRLVMEQFF.